The clone carrying this T cell receptor beta chain has just one count. Its antigen is not known. TCRdb's copy holds only in-frame clones and misses some; the assay was immunoSEQ multiplex PCR. The repertoire holds approximately 620,000 clones, around 97% seen once, with roughly 0.055% in the top ten. This sample is drawn from a study of shared clonotypes between healthy human individuals. Study-wide results and limits: Naive subsets generally had larger estimated richness than memory subsets.

The receptor comes from a woman in her twenties or thirties in good health. Sequencing was done on a sample of naive CD4+ T cells sorted from blood. Subset denoted: CD45RA+ positively selected.

This CDR3 is CASSTRTGSYEQYF. The CDR3 nucleotides read TGTGCCAGTAGTACCCGGACAGGTTCCTACGAGCAGTACTTC. This chain links TRBV19 with TRBJ2-7, with 7 nucleotides matching TRBD1. Germline V lookup: CDR1 LNHDA, CDR2 SQIVND (reference sequence). J gave up 1 base and V 4 bases, and 4 bases lay outside the gene matches. This CDR3 has 14 residues.